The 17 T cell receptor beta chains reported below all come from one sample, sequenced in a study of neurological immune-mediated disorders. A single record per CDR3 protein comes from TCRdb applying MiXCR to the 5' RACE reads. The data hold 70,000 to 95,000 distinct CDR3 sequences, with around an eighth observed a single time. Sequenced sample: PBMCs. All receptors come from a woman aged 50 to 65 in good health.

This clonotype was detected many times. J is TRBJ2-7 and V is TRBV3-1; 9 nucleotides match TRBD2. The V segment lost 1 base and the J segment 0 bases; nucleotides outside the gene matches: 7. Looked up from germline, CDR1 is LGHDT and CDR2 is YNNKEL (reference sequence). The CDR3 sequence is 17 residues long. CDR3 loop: CASSQAARLAASYEQYF. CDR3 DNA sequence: TGTGCCAGCAGCCAAGCCGCCAGACTAGCGGCCTCCTACGAGCAGTACTTC.

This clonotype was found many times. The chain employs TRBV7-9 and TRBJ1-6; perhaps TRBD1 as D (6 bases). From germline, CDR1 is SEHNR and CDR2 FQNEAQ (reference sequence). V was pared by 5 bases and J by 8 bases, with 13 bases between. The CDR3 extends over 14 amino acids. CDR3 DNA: TGTGCCAGCAGCAAACAGGGAAGAGATTCACCCCTCCACTTT. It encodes CASSKQGRDSPLHF.

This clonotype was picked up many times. CDR3 region: CASSPRGLAPDEQYF. In nucleotides, the CDR3 is TGTGCCAGCAGCCCGCGTGGACTAGCGCCGGACGAGCAGTACTTC. This chain connects TRBV4-2 to TRBJ2-7; 9 positions match TRBD2. V lost 4 bases, J lost 5 bases, and 9 bases stayed unmatched. CDR3 length equals 15 residues. Per germline, CDR1 LGHNA and CDR2 YNFKEQ.

CDR3 region: CASSENWGPGIQYF. The CDR3 DNA sequence: TGCGCCAGCAGCGAAAACTGGGGCCCGGGCATTCAGTACTTC. The chain carries TRBV5-1 and TRBJ2-4, with a possible D match to TRBD1 (5 bases). The V gene lost 4 bases and the J gene lost 9 bases, with 17 bases spanning the gap. Germline V gives CDR1 SGHRS, CDR2 YFSETQ. CDR3 length: 14 amino acids.

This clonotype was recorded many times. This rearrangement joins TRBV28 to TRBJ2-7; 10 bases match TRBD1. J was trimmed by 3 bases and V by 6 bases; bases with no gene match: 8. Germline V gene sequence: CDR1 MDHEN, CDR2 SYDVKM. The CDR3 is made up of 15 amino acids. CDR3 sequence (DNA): TGTGCCAGCAGCACCGGGGGGACAGGGGACTACGAGCAGTACTTC. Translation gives CASSTGGTGDYEQYF. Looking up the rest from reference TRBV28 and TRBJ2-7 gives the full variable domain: DVKVTQSSRYLVKRTGEKVFLECVQDMDHENMFWYRQDPGLGLRLIYFSYDVKMKEKGDIPEGYSVSREKKERFSLILESASTNQTSMYLCASSTGGTGDYEQYFGPGTRLTVT.

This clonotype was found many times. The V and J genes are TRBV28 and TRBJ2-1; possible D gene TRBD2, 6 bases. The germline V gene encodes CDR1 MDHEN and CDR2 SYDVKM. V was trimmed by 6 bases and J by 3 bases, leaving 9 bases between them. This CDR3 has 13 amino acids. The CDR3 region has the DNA TGTGCCAGCAGGGGGGACTTCTACAATGAGCAGTTCTTC. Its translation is CASRGDFYNEQFF.

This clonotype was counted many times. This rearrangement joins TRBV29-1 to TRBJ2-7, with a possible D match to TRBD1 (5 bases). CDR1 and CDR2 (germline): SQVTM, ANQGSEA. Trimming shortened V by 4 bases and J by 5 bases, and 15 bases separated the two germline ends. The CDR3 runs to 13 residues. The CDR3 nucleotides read TGCAGCGTTGGGTGGACAATAGGCGACGAGCAGTACTTC. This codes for CSVGWTIGDEQYF.

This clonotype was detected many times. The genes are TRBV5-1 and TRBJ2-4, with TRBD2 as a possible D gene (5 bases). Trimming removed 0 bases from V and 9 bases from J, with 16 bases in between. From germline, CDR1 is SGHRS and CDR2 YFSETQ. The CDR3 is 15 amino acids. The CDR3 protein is CASSLVPGGRRIQYF. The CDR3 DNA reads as TGCGCCAGCAGCTTGGTCCCAGGAGGTCGTCGCATTCAGTACTTC.

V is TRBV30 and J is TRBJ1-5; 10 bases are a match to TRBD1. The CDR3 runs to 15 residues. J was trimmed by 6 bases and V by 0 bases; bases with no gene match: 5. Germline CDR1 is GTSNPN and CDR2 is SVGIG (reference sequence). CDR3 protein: CAWSVGQGKSQPQHF. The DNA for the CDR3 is TGTGCCTGGAGTGTGGGACAGGGGAAAAGTCAGCCCCAGCATTTT.

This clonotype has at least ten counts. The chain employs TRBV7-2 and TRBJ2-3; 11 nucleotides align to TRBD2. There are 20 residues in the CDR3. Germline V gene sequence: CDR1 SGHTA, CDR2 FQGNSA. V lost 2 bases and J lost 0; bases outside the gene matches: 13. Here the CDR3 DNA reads TGTGCCAGCAGCTTAATGGCGCCGGCTAGCGGGGGGCCAAGCACAGATACGCAGTATTTT. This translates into CASSLMAPASGGPSTDTQYF.

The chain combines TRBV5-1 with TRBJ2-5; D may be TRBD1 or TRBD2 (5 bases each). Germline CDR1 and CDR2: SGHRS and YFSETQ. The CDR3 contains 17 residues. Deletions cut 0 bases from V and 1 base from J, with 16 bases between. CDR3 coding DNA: TGCGCCAGCAGCTTGGGCGGAATAGCAGGGACCCAAGAGACCCAGTACTTC. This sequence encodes CASSLGGIAGTQETQYF. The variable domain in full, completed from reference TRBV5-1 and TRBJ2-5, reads KAGVTQTPRYLIKTRGQQVTLSCSPISGHRSVSWYQQTPGQGLQFLFEYFSETQRNKGNFPGRFSGRQFSNSRSEMNVSTLELGDSALYLCASSLGGIAGTQETQYFGPGTRLLVL.

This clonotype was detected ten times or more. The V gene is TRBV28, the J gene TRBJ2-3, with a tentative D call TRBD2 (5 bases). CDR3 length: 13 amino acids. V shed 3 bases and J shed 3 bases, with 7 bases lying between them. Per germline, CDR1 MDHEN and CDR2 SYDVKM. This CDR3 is CASSLRATDTQYF. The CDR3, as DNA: TGTGCCAGCAGTTTGAGGGCGACAGATACGCAGTATTTT.

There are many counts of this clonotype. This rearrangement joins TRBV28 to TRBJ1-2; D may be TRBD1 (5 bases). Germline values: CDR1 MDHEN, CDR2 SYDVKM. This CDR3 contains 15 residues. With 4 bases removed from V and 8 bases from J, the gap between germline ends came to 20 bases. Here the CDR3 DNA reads TGTGCCAGCAGTTCCCCTCAGGCAGGGACGAAGGGCTACACCTTC. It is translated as CASSSPQAGTKGYTF.

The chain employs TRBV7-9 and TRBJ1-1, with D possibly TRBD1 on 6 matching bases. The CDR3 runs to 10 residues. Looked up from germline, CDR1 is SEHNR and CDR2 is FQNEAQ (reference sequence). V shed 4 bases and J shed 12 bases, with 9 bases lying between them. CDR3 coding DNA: TGTGCCAGCAGCTCCGGGACACCTTTCTTT. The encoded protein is CASSSGTPFF.

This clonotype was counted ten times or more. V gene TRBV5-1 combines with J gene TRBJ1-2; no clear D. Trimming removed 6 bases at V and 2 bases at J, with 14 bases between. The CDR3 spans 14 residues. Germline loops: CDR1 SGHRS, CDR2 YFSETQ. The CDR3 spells CASTLLEENYGYTF. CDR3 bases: TGCGCCAGCACACTATTAGAAGAAAACTATGGCTACACCTTC. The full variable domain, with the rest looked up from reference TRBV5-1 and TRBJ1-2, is KAGVTQTPRYLIKTRGQQVTLSCSPISGHRSVSWYQQTPGQGLQFLFEYFSETQRNKGNFPGRFSGRQFSNSRSEMNVSTLELGDSALYLCASTLLEENYGYTFGSGTRLTVV.

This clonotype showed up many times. The CDR3 DNA sequence: TGTGCCAGCAGTTATGGGGCGGGAGGCTCCTACGAGCAGTACTTC. Amino acids: CASSYGAGGSYEQYF. The chain uses TRBV6-5 and TRBJ2-7, with TRBD2 identical over 8 bases. This CDR3 has 15 amino acids. The junction had 4 bases not matched to a gene; V was cut back by 3 bases and J by 0 bases. Germline loops: CDR1 MNHEY, CDR2 SVGAGI.

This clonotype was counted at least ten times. CDR3 region: CSVALTDSNQPQHF. CDR3 coding DNA: TGCAGCGTTGCCCTGACAGATAGCAATCAGCCCCAGCATTTT. The chain recombines TRBV29-1 with TRBJ1-5; D perhaps matches TRBD1 (5 bases). Deletions cut 4 bases from V and 0 bases from J, with 10 bases between. Germline V gene data show CDR1 as SQVTM and CDR2 as ANQGSEA. The CDR3 is 14 residues long.